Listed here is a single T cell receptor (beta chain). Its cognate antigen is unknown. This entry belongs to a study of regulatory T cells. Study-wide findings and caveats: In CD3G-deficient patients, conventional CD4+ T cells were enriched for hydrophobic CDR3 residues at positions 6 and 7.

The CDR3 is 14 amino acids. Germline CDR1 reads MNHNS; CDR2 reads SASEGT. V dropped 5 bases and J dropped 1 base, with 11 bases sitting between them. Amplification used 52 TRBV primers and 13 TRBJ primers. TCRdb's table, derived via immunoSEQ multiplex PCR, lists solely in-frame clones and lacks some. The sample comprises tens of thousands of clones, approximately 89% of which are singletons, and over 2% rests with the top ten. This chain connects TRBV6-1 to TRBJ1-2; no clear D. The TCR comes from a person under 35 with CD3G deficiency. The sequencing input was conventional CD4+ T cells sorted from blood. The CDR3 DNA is TGTGCCAGCAGTCTCGGACGGAATAACTATGGCTACACCTTC. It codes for CASSLGRNNYGYTF.